This TCR beta chain came from a study of blood T cell repertoires in COVID-19. About the study: The United States, Italy and Spain were the sources of the acute and convalescent COVID-19 samples. From T cells, B-cell-depleted T cells, or PBMCs came the material, which was cDNA or gDNA.

V shed 1 base and J 4 bases; nucleotides not matched to a gene: 4. CDR3 length equals 15 residues. Germline V gives CDR1 MNHNS, CDR2 SASEGT. Per the study methods: Reference gene primer amplification in the assay estimated nucleated cell counts. Data came from immunoSEQ multiplex PCR; TCRdb stores just in-frame clones and leaves some out. V, J and clone size derive from that table, while D and trimming were established from the DNA sequence. The data show about 140,000 clones, roughly 80% seen once. The V call is TRBV6-1, the J call TRBJ1-1; 9 nucleotides match TRBD1. The sequenced material came from peripheral blood. The source of this sequence is a human donor in a cohort sampled during active COVID-19. Here the CDR3 reads CASSEGPTGGTEAFF. CDR3 DNA: TGTGCCAGCAGTGAAGGACCGACAGGGGGCACTGAAGCTTTCTTT.